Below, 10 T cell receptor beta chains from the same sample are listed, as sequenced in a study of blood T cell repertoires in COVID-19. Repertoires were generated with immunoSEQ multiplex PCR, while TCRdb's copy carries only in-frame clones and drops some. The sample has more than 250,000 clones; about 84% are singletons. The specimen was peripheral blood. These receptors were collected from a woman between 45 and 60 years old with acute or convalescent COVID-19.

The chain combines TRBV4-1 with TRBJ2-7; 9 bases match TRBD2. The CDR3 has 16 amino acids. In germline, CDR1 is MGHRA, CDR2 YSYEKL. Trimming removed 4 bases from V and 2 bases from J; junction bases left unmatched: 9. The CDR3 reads CASSPSSAGGPYEQYF. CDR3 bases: TGCGCCAGCAGCCCTTCCTCAGCGGGAGGTCCCTACGAGCAGTACTTC.

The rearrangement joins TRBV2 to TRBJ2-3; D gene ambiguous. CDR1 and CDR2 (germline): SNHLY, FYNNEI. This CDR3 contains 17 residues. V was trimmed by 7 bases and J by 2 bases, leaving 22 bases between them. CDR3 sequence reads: CASKLTIDITSTDTQYF. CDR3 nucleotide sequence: TGTGCCAGCAAGCTCACCATAGACATAACGTCCACAGATACGCAGTATTTT.

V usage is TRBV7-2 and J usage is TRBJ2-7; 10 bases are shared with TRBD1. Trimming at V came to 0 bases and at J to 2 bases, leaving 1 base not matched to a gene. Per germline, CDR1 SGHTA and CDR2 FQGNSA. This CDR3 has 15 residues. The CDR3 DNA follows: TGTGCCAGCAGCTTAGCGGGACAGGGGACCTACGAGCAGTACTTC. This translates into CASSLAGQGTYEQYF.

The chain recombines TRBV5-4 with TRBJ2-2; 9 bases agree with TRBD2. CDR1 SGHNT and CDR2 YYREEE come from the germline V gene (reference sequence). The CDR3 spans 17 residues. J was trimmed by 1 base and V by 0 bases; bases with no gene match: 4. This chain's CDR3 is CASSLGGTSWNTGELFF. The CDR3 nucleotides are TGTGCCAGCAGCTTGGGGGGGACTAGCTGGAACACCGGGGAGCTGTTTTTT.

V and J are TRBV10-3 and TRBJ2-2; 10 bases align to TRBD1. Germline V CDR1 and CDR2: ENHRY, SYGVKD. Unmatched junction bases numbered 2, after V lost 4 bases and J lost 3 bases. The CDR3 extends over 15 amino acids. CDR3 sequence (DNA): TGTGCCATCAGTGGACAGGGGGCGGACACCGGGGAGCTGTTTTTT. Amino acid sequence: CAISGQGADTGELFF.

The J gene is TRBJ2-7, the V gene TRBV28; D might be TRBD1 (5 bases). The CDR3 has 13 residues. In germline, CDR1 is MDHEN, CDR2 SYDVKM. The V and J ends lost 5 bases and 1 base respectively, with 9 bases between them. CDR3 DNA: TGTGCCAGCAGTATCCGACAGTCCTACGAGCAGTACTTC. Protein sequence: CASSIRQSYEQYF.

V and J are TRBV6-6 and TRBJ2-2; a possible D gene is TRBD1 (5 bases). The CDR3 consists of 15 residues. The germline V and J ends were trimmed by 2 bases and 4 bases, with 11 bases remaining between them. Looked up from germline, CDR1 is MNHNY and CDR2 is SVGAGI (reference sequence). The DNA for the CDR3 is TGTGCCAGCAGTTACCGGCAGGGAACCACCGGGGAGCTGTTTTTT. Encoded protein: CASSYRQGTTGELFF.

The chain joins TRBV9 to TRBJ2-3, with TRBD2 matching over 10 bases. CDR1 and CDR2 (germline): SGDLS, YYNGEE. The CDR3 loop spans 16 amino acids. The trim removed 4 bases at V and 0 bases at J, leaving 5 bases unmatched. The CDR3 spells CASSLGLAQSTDTQYF. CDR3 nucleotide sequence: TGTGCCAGCAGCCTGGGACTAGCGCAGAGCACAGATACGCAGTATTTT.

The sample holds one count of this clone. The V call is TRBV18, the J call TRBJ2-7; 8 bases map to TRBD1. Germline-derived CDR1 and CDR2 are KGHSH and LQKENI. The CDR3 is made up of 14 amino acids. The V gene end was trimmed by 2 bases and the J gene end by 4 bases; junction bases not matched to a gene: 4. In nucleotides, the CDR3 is TGTGCCAGCTCACCAACGGACAGGGAATACGAGCAGTACTTC. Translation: CASSPTDREYEQYF.

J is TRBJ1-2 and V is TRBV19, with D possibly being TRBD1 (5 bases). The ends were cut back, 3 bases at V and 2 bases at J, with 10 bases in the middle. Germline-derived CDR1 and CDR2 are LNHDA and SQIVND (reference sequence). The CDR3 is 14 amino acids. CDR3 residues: CASSMTTENYGYTF. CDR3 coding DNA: TGTGCCAGTAGTATGACGACAGAGAACTATGGCTACACCTTC. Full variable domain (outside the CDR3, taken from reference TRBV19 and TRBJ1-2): DGGITQSPKYLFRKEGQNVTLSCEQNLNHDAMYWYRQDPGQGLRLIYYSQIVNDFQKGDIAEGYSVSREKKESFPLTVTSAQKNPTAFYLCASSMTTENYGYTFGSGTRLTVV.